A single sample is the source of the 18 T cell receptor beta chains below, sequenced in a study of shared clonotypes between healthy human individuals. Measured with immunoSEQ multiplex PCR; TCRdb has only the in-frame clones, and not every one. The table shows 2,500,000 or so clones, with 93% occurring only once. The sequenced sample consisted of naive CD4+ T cells from PBMCs. Documented subset: CD45RA+ positively selected. The receptors shown here come from a man between 18 and 35 years old in good health. Some clones in this sample may be carry-over from other donors' samples.

V gene TRBV6-6 combines with J gene TRBJ1-2, with D unresolved. This CDR3 has 12 residues. Trimming shortened V by 2 bases and J by 6 bases, and 7 bases separated the two germline ends. Germline V lookup: CDR1 MNHNY, CDR2 SVGAGI (reference sequence). CDR3 residues: CASSYGSDGYTF. Here the CDR3 DNA reads TGTGCCAGCAGTTACGGGTCGGATGGCTACACCTTC.

Remarks on this clone: This same CDR3 is encoded by further DNA sequences in the sample. The chain carries TRBV7-9 and TRBJ1-4; no clear D. The CDR3 length is 14 residues. Trimming left V 3 bases short and J 1 base short, with 6 bases between. The V gene's germline CDR1 is SEHNR and CDR2 FQNEAQ (reference sequence). This CDR3 reads CASSFRQTNEKLFF. Here the CDR3 DNA reads TGTGCCAGCAGCTTCCGACAAACTAATGAAAAACTGTTTTTT.

The chain is built from TRBV4-2 and TRBJ2-7; 14 bases match TRBD2. The trim removed 0 bases at V and 2 bases at J, leaving 9 bases unmatched. CDR1 and CDR2 from the germline V gene are LGHNA and YNFKEQ. There are 19 residues in the CDR3. The CDR3 here is CASSQETGGTSGRAYEQYF. Here the CDR3 DNA reads TGTGCCAGCAGCCAAGAGACTGGCGGGACTAGCGGGAGAGCCTACGAGCAGTACTTC.

The rearrangement links TRBV6-5 to TRBJ2-3; 7 bases are a match to TRBD1. Unmatched junction bases numbered 6, after V lost 5 bases and J lost 1 base. The germline V gene encodes CDR1 MNHEY and CDR2 SVGAGI. The CDR3 runs to 15 residues. The CDR3 region has the DNA TGTGCCAGCAGTCAACCAGGGGGTCGCACAGATACGCAGTATTTT. Its protein is CASSQPGGRTDTQYF.

The J gene is TRBJ1-3, the V gene TRBV29-1; D not certain. Trimming cost V 3 bases and J 4 bases, with 10 bases left between them. The CDR3 is made up of 13 amino acids. Per the germline V gene, CDR1 is SQVTM and CDR2 is ANQGSEA. The CDR3 reads CSVEGPEGNTIYF. In nucleotides, the CDR3 is TGCAGCGTTGAGGGCCCTGAGGGAAACACCATATATTTT.

The chain joins TRBV9 to TRBJ2-3; 11 bases fit TRBD1. From germline, CDR1 is SGDLS and CDR2 YYNGEE. The CDR3 extends over 15 amino acids. With V trimmed by 5 bases and J by 4 bases, 6 bases remained unmatched. The DNA of the CDR3 is TGTGCCAGCAGAGAGGGACAGGGGGGTCCAGATACGCAGTATTTT. Amino acids: CASREGQGGPDTQYF.

The V gene is TRBV11-2, the J gene TRBJ2-3, with 7 bases matching TRBD1. Trimming at V came to 1 base and at J to 2 bases, leaving 9 bases not matched to a gene. CDR3 length: 17 residues. CDR1 is SGHAT, CDR2 FQNNGV, per germline. Here the CDR3 DNA reads TGTGCCAGCAGCTTAGCGGGCAGGGGGTTTTCCACAGATACGCAGTATTTT. As protein: CASSLAGRGFSTDTQYF.

The rearrangement joins TRBV27 to TRBJ2-2; possible D gene TRBD1, 6 bases. Germline CDR1 and CDR2: MNHEY and SMNVEV (reference sequence). CDR3 size: 14 residues. V lost 2 bases and J lost 7, with 11 bases in between. The CDR3, as DNA: TGTGCCAGCAGTTTACAGGGGTCACTCGGGGAGCTGTTTTTT. Amino acid sequence: CASSLQGSLGELFF.

This clone appeared a single time. J is TRBJ2-5 and V is TRBV5-4, with TRBD2 matching 12 bases. Germline CDR1 reads SGHNT; CDR2 reads YYREEE (reference sequence). The V and J ends lost 4 bases and 4 bases, in that order; junction bases with no gene match: 5. This CDR3 has 15 amino acids. The CDR3 region has the DNA TGTGCCAGCAGCAAGGCTAGCGGGAGGGGAGAGACCCAGTACTTC. Translated: CASSKASGRGETQYF.

This chain joins TRBV9 and TRBJ1-5, with a tentative D call TRBD1 (6 bases). Trimming stripped 7 bases from V and 6 bases from J, with 14 bases between. Germline V gene sequence: CDR1 SGDLS, CDR2 YYNGEE. The CDR3 consists of 13 residues. The CDR3 here is CASSTGSGQPQHF. The CDR3 region has the DNA TGTGCCAGCTCAACAGGGTCAGGTCAGCCCCAGCATTTT.

V and J are TRBV23-1 and TRBJ1-5, with D hard to call. TRBV23-1 is flagged as an ORF with uncertain function. The V gene lost 9 bases and the J gene lost 6 bases, with 12 bases spanning the gap. This CDR3 has 12 amino acids. The CDR3 DNA follows: TGCGCCAGGGGGATGGCGGGTCAGCCCCAGCATTTT. Its translation: CARGMAGQPQHF.

This clone has just one count. V usage is TRBV2 and J usage is TRBJ2-1; D assignment may be TRBD1 or TRBD2 (5 bases each). In germline, CDR1 is SNHLY, CDR2 FYNNEI. V dropped 6 bases and J dropped 6 bases, with 15 bases sitting between them. The CDR3 spans 14 residues. CDR3 in amino acids: CASRPGTGRNEQFF. CDR3 coding DNA: TGTGCCAGCAGACCCGGGACGGGGCGCAATGAGCAGTTCTTC.

V is TRBV18 and J is TRBJ1-5, with D unclear. Germline V CDR1 and CDR2: KGHSH, LQKENI. With 3 bases removed from V and 3 bases from J, the gap between germline ends came to 9 bases. The CDR3 is 14 amino acids. Here the CDR3 DNA reads TGTGCCAGCTCACCTGGCTTCGTCAATCAGCCCCAGCATTTT. Protein product: CASSPGFVNQPQHF. The whole variable domain, filled in from reference TRBV18 and TRBJ1-5, reads NAGVMQNPRHLVRRRGQEARLRCSPMKGHSHVYWYRQLPEEGLKFMVYLQKENIIDESGMPKERFSAEFPKEGPSILRIQQVVRGDSAAYFCASSPGFVNQPQHFGDGTRLSIL.

This chain links TRBV13 with TRBJ1-5; 8 bases agree with TRBD1. Germline loops: CDR1 PRHDT, CDR2 FYEKMQ (reference sequence). The CDR3 consists of 16 residues. With V trimmed by 3 bases and J by 2 bases, 6 bases remained unmatched. CDR3 amino acids: CASSFYRGVGNQPQHF. CDR3 DNA sequence: TGTGCCAGCAGCTTTTACAGGGGGGTTGGCAATCAGCCCCAGCATTTT.

This clone appeared once. The chain links TRBV7-2 to TRBJ2-4; D uncertain. V lost 1 base to trimming and J lost 0 bases, with 10 bases between them. This CDR3 region has 16 residues. Germline V CDR1 and CDR2: SGHTA, FQGNSA. CDR3 bases: TGTGCCAGCAGCTTAGTGGCGAACCAAGCCAAAAACATTCAGTACTTC. It codes for CASSLVANQAKNIQYF.

This clone was found a few times. The chain employs TRBV5-4 and TRBJ2-7, with unresolved D. The V end was cut by 4 bases, the J end by 1 base, with 12 bases between. Germline V gene sequence: CDR1 SGHNT, CDR2 YYREEE (reference sequence). The CDR3 length is 14 residues. The CDR3 reads CASSVSGESYEQYF. The CDR3 region has the DNA TGTGCCAGCAGCGTGTCCGGCGAGTCCTACGAGCAGTACTTC. Full variable domain (missing parts from reference TRBV5-4 and TRBJ2-7): ETGVTQSPTHLIKTRGQQVTLRCSSQSGHNTVSWYQQALGQGPQFIFQYYREEENGRGNFPPRFSGLQFPNYSSELNVNALELDDSALYLCASSVSGESYEQYFGPGTRLTVT.

The V gene is TRBV27, the J gene TRBJ2-3; D is unresolved. The CDR3 loop spans 14 amino acids. Germline V gene lookup returns CDR1 MNHEY and CDR2 SMNVEV (reference sequence). The V end lost 2 bases, the J end lost 0 bases, and 6 bases lay between the germline ends. Written as DNA, the CDR3 is TGTGCCAGCAGTTTAGTCTATAGCACAGATACGCAGTATTTT. It yields the protein CASSLVYSTDTQYF.

As regards this clone: Other DNA sequences of this sample code for an identical CDR3. The chain has TRBV5-1 and TRBJ2-7; D possibly corresponds to TRBD2 (6 bases). Trimming cost V 3 bases and J 0 bases, with 7 bases left between them. The CDR3 spans 13 residues. CDR1 and CDR2 (germline): SGHRS, YFSETQ. The CDR3 spells CASSWGDSYEQYF. The CDR3, as DNA: TGCGCCAGCAGCTGGGGGGACTCCTACGAGCAGTACTTC.